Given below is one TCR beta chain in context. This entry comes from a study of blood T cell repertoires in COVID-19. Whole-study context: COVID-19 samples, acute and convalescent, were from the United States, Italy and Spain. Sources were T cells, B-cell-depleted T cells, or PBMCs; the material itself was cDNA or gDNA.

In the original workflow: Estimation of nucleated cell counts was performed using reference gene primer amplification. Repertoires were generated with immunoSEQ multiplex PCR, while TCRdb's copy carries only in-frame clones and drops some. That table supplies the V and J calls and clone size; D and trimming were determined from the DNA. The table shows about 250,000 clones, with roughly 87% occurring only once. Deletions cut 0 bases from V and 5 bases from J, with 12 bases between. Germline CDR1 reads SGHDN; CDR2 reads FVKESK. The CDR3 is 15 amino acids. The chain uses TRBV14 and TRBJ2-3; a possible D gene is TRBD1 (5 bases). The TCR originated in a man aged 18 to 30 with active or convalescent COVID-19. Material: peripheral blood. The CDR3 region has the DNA TGTGCCAGCAGCCAAGAAGGTGACAGAAGAGATACGCAGTATTTT. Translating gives CASSQEGDRRDTQYF.